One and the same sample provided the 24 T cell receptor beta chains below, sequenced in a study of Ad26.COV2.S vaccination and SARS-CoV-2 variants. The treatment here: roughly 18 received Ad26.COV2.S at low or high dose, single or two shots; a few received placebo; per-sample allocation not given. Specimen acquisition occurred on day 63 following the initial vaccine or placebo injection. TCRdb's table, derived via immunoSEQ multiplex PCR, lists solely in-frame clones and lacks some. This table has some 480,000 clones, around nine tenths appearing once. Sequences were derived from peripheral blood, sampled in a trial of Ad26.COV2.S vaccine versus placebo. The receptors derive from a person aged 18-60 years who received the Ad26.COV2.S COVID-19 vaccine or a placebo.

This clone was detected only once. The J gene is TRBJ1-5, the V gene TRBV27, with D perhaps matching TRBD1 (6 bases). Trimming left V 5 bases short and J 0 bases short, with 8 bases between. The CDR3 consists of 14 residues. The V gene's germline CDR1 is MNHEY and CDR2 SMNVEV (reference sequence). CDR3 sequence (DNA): TGTGCCAGCAGTCCGGACAGTAGCAATCAGCCCCAGCATTTT. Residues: CASSPDSSNQPQHF.

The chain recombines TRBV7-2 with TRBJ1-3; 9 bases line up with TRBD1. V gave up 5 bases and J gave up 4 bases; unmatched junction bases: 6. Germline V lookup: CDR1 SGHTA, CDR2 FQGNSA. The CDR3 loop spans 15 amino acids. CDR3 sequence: CASSPPGTGGNTIYF. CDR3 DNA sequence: TGTGCCAGCAGCCCCCCCGGGACAGGGGGAAACACCATATATTTT.

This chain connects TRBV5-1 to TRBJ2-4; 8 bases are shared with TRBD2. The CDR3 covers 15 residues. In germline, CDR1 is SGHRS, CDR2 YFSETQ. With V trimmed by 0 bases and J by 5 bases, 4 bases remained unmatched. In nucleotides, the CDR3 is TGCGCCAGCAGCTTGGGCGGGGGGAAACAAAACATTCAGTACTTC. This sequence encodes CASSLGGGKQNIQYF.

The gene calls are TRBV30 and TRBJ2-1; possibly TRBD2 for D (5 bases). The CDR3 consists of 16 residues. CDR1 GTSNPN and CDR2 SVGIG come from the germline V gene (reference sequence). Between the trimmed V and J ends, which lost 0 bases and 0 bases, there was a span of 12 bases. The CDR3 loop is CAWSVLGLPSYNEQFF. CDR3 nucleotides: TGTGCCTGGAGTGTACTAGGACTGCCCTCCTACAATGAGCAGTTCTTC.

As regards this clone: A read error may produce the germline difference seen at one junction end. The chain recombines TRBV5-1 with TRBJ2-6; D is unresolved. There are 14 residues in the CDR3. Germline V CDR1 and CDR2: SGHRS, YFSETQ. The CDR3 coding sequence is TGCGCGAGCAGATCAGGTGCTGGGGCCAACGTCCTGACTTTC. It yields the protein CASRSGAGANVLTF.

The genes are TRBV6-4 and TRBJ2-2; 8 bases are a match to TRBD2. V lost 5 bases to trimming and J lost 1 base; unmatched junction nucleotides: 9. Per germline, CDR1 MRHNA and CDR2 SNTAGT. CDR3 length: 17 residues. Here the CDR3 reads CASSSLPGGMNTGELFF. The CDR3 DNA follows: TGTGCCAGCAGTTCCCTACCGGGGGGGATGAACACCGGGGAGCTGTTTTTT.

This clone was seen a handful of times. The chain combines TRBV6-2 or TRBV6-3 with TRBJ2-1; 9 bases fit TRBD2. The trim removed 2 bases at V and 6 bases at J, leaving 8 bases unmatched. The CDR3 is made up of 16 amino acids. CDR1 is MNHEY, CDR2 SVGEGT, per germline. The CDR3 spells CASSYGLAGVLNEQFF. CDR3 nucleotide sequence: TGTGCCAGCAGTTACGGCTTAGCGGGAGTACTCAATGAGCAGTTCTTC.

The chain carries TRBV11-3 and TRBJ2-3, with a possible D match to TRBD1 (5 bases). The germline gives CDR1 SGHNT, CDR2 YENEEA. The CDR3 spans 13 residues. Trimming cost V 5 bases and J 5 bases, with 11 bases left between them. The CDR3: CASSVDRGDTQYF. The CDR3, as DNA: TGTGCCAGCAGCGTGGATAGGGGAGATACGCAGTATTTT.

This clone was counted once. DNA for the CDR3: TGTGCCAGCAGTCCCCCTTTTCGGACTAGCGGTCTCAATGAGCAGTTCTTC. It encodes CASSPPFRTSGLNEQFF. The gene calls are TRBV2 and TRBJ2-1; 10 bases line up with TRBD2. Germline CDR1 is SNHLY and CDR2 is FYNNEI. Losses at the gene ends were 5 bases for V and 6 bases for J; bases not matched to a gene: 13. CDR3 length equals 17 residues. Full variable domain (missing parts from reference TRBV2 and TRBJ2-1): EPEVTQTPSHQVTQMGQEVILRCVPISNHLYFYWYRQILGQKVEFLVSFYNNEISEKSEIFDDQFSVERPDGSNFTLKIRSTKLEDSAMYFCASSPPFRTSGLNEQFFGPGTRLTVL.

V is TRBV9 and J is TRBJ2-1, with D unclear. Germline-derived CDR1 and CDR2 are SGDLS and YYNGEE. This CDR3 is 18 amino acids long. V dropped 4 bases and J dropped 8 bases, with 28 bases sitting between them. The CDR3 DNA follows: TGTGCCAGCAGCCCCAATTTGGATTCAATTCGGGTATTGGATGAGCAGTTCTTC. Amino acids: CASSPNLDSIRVLDEQFF.

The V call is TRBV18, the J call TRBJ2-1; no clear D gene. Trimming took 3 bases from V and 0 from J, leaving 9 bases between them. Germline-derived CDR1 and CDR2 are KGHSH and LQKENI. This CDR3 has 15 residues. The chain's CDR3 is CASSPTASSYNEQFF. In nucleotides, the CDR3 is TGTGCCAGCTCACCCACAGCGAGCTCCTACAATGAGCAGTTCTTC.

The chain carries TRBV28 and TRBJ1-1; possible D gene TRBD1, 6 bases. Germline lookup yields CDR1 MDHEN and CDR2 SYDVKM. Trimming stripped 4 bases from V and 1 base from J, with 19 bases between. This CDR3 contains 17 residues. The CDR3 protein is CASSYLLPDRANTEAFF. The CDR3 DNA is TGTGCCAGCAGTTACCTTCTCCCGGACAGAGCGAACACTGAAGCTTTCTTT. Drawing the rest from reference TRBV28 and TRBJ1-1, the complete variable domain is DVKVTQSSRYLVKRTGEKVFLECVQDMDHENMFWYRQDPGLGLRLIYFSYDVKMKEKGDIPEGYSVSREKKERFSLILESASTNQTSMYLCASSYLLPDRANTEAFFGQGTRLTVV.

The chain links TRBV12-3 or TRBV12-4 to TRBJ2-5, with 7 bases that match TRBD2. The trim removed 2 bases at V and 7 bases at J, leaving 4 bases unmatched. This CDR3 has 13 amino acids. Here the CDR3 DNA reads TGTGCCAGCAGTTTACAGCGGGATGGGACCCAGTACTTC. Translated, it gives CASSLQRDGTQYF.

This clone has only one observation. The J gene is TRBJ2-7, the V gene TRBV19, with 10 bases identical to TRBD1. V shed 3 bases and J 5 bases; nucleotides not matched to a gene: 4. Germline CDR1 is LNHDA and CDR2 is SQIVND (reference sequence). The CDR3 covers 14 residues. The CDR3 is CASSIQGQGDEQYF. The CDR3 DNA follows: TGTGCCAGTAGTATTCAAGGACAGGGGGACGAGCAGTACTTC.

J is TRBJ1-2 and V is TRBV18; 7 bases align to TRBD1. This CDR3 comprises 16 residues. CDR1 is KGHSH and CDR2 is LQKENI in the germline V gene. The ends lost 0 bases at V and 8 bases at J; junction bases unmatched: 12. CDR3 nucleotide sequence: TGTGCCAGCTCACCACCTGTCCGGGGACAGTTCGTGGGCTACACCTTC. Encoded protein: CASSPPVRGQFVGYTF.

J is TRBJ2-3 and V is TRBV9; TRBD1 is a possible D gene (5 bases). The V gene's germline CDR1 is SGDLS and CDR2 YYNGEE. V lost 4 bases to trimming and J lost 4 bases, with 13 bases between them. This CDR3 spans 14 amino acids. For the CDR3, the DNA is TGTGCCAGCAGCTCCGCTGGGGCCCCAGATACGCAGTATTTT. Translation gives CASSSAGAPDTQYF.

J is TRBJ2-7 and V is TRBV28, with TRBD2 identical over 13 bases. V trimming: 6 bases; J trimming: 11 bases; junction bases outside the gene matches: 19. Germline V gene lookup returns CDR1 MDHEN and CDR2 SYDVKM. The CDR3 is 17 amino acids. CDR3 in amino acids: CASSQHLGLAGAAAEYF. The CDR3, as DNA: TGTGCCAGCAGCCAGCACTTAGGACTAGCGGGGGCCGCTGCGGAGTACTTC. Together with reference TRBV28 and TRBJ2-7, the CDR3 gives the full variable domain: DVKVTQSSRYLVKRTGEKVFLECVQDMDHENMFWYRQDPGLGLRLIYFSYDVKMKEKGDIPEGYSVSREKKERFSLILESASTNQTSMYLCASSQHLGLAGAAAEYFGPGTRLTVT.

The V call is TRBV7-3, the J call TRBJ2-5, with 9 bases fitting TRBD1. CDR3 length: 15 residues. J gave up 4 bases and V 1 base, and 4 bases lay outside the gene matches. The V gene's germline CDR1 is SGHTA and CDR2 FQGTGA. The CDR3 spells CASSLSPDRGETQYF. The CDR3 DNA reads TGTGCCAGCAGCTTAAGTCCGGACAGGGGAGAGACCCAGTACTTC. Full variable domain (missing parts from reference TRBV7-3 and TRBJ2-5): GAGVSQTPSNKVTEKGKYVELRCDPISGHTALYWYRQSLGQGPEFLIYFQGTGAADDSGLPNDRFFAVRPEGSVSTLKIQRTERGDSAVYLCASSLSPDRGETQYFGPGTRLLVL.

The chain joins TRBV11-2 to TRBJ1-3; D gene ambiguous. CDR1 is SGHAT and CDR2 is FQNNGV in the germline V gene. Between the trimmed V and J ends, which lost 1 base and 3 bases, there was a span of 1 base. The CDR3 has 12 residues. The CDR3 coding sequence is TGTGCCAGCAGCTTAGGTGGAAACACCATATATTTT. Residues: CASSLGGNTIYF.

Written as DNA, the CDR3 is TGTGCCAGCAGCTTAAAGGGCCTCAGGGCGAACACTGAAGCTTTCTTT. Its translation is CASSLKGLRANTEAFF. This chain uses TRBV7-9 with TRBJ1-1; D is possibly TRBD1 (5 bases). The germline V and J ends were trimmed by 2 bases and 1 base, with 14 bases remaining between them. Germline values: CDR1 SEHNR, CDR2 FQNEAQ (reference sequence). The CDR3 consists of 16 residues. Full variable domain (outside the CDR3, taken from reference TRBV7-9 and TRBJ1-1): DTGVSQNPRHKITKRGQNVTFRCDPISEHNRLYWYRQTLGQGPEFLTYFQNEAQLEKSRLLSDRFSAERPKGSFSTLEIQRTEQGDSAMYLCASSLKGLRANTEAFFGQGTRLTVV.

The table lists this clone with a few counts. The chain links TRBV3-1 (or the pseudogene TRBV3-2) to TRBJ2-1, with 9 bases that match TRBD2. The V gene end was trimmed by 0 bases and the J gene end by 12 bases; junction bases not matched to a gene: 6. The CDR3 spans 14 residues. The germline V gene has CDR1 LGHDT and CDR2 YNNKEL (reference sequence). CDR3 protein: CASSQDSSGTSQFF. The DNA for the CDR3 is TGTGCCAGCAGCCAAGATTCTAGCGGGACTTCGCAGTTCTTC.

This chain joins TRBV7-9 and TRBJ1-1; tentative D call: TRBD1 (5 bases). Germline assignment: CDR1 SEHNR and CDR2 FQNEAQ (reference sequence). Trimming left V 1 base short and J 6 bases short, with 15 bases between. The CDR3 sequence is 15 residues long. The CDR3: CASSLDGTPGAEAFF. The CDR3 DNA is TGTGCCAGCAGCTTAGACGGGACCCCCGGCGCTGAAGCTTTCTTT. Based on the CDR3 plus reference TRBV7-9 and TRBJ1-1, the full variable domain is DTGVSQNPRHKITKRGQNVTFRCDPISEHNRLYWYRQTLGQGPEFLTYFQNEAQLEKSRLLSDRFSAERPKGSFSTLEIQRTEQGDSAMYLCASSLDGTPGAEAFFGQGTRLTVV.

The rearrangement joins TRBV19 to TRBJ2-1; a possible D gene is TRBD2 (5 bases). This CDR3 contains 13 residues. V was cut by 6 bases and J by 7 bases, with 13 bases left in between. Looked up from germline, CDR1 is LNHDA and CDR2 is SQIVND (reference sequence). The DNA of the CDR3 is TGTGCCAGTAGCCGCCTAGCTGGGAATGAGCAGTTCTTC. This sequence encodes CASSRLAGNEQFF.

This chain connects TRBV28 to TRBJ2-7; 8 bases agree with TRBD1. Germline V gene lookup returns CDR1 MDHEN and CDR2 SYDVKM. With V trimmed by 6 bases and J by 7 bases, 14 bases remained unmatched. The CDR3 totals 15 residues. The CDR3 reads CASRLRDRFSEEQYF. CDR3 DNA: TGTGCCAGCAGACTCCGGGACAGGTTTTCGGAAGAGCAGTACTTC.